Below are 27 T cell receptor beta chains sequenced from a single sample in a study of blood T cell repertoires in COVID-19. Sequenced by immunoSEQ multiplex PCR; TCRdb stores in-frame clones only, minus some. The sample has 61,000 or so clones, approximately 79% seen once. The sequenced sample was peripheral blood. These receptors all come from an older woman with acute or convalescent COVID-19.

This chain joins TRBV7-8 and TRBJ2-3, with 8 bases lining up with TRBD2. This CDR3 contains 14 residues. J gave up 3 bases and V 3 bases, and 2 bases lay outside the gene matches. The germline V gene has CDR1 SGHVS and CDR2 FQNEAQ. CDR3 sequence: CASSLGLGTDTQYF. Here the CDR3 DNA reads TGTGCCAGCAGCTTGGGACTAGGTACAGATACGCAGTATTTT. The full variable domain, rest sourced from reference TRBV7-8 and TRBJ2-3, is GAGVSQSPRYKVAKRGQDVALRCDPISGHVSLFWYQQALGQGPEFLTYFQNEAQLDKSGLPSDRFFAERPEGSVSTLKIQRTQQEDSAVYLCASSLGLGTDTQYFGPGTRLTVL.

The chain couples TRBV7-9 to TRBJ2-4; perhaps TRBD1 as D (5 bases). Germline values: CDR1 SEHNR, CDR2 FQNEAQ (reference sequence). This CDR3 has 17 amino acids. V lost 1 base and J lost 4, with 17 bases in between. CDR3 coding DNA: TGTGCCAGCAGCTTAGGCTACATCAGGGCGCGGAAAAACATTCAGTACTTC. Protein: CASSLGYIRARKNIQYF.

The CDR3 reads CSVGSREDADTQYF. The CDR3 DNA reads TGCAGCGTTGGAAGCAGGGAGGATGCGGATACGCAGTATTTT. This sequence joins TRBV29-1 and TRBJ2-3, with TRBD2 as a possible D gene (6 bases). CDR3 length: 14 residues. Germline V lookup: CDR1 SQVTM, CDR2 ANQGSEA. V was pared by 4 bases and J by 6 bases, with 17 bases between.

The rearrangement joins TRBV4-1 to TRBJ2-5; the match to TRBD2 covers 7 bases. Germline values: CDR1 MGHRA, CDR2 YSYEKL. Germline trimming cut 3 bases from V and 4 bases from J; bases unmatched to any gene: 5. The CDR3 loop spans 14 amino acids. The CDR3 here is CASSHRGGRETQYF. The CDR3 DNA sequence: TGCGCCAGCAGCCATCGGGGAGGGAGAGAGACCCAGTACTTC.

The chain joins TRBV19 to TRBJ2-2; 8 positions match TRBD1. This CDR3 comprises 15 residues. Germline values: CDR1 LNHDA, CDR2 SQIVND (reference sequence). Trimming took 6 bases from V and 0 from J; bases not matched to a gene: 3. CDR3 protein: CASSADRANTGELFF. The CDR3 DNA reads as TGTGCCAGTAGCGCGGACAGGGCGAACACCGGGGAGCTGTTTTTT.

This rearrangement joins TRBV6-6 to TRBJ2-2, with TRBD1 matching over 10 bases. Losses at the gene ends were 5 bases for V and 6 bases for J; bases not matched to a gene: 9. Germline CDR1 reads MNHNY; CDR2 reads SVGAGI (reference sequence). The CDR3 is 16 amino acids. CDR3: CASSQSGTGDPGELFF. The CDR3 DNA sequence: TGTGCCAGCAGTCAATCCGGGACAGGGGACCCCGGGGAGCTGTTTTTT.

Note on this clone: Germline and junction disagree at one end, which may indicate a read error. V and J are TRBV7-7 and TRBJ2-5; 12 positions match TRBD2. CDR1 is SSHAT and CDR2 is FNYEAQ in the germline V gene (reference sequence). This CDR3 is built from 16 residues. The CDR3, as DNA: TGTGCTAGCAGCGACTTGACTAGCGGGGGACGCGAGACCCAGTACTTC. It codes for CASSDLTSGGRETQYF.

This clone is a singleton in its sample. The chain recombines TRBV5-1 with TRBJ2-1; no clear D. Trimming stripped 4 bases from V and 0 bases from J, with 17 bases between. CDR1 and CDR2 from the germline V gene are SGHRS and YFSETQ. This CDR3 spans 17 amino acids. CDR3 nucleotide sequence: TGCGCCAGCAGCCTCCTTCCCACTATGAGCTCCTACAATGAGCAGTTCTTC. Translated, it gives CASSLLPTMSSYNEQFF.

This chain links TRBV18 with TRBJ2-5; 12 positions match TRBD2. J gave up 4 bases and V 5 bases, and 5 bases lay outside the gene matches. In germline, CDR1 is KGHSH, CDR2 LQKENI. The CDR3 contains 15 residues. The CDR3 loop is CASSLPGLAGETQYF. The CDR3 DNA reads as TGTGCCAGCTCATTACCGGGACTAGCGGGAGAGACCCAGTACTTC.

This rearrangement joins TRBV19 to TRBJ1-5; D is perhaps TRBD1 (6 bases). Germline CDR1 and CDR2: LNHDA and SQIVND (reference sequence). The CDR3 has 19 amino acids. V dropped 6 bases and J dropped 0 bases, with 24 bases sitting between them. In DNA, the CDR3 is TGTGCCAGTAGAAATGGGGGGGCACCTAGACATCATAGCAATCAGCCCCAGCATTTT. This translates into CASRNGGAPRHHSNQPQHF.

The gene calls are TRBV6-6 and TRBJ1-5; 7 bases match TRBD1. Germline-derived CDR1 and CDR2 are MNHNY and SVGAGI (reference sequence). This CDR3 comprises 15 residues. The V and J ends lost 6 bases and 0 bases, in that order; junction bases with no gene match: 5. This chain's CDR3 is CASRDRTGSNQPQHF. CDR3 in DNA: TGTGCCAGCAGAGATAGGACAGGTAGCAATCAGCCCCAGCATTTT.

The CDR3 DNA is TGTGCCAGCAGTTACCGGCCAGGGAGGGTCAGACAAGACTCTTACGAGCAGTACTTC. It specifies CASSYRPGRVRQDSYEQYF. This chain joins TRBV6-2 or TRBV6-3 and TRBJ2-7; 7 bases are shared with TRBD2. The CDR3 totals 19 residues. The germline gives CDR1 MNHEY, CDR2 SVGEGT. The trim removed 2 bases at V and 4 bases at J, leaving 20 bases unmatched.

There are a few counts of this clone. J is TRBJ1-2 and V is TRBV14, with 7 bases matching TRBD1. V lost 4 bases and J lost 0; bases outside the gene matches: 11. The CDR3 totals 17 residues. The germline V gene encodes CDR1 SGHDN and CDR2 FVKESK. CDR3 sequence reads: CASSPTRDSGSNYGYTF. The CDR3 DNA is TGTGCCAGCAGCCCGACCCGGGACAGCGGATCTAACTATGGCTACACCTTC.

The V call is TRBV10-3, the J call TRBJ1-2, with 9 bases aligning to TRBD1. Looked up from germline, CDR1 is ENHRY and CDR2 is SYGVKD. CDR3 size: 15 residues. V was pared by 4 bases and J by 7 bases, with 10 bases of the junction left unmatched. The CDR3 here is CAISGAGTGMVGYTF. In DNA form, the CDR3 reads TGTGCCATCAGTGGGGCCGGGACAGGGATGGTTGGCTACACCTTC.

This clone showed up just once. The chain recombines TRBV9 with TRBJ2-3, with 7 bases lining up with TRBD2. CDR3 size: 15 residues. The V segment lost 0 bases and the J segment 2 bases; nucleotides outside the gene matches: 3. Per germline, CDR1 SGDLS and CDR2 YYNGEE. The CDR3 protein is CASSVVGDYTDTQYF. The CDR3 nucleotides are TGTGCCAGCAGCGTAGTAGGGGACTACACAGATACGCAGTATTTT.

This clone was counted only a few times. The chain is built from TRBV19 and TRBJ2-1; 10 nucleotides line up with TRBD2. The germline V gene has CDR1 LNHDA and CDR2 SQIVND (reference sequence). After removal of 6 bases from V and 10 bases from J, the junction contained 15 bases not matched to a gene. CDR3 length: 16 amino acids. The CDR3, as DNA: TGTGCCAGTAGGCCCGTAGCGGGGGGCCCTTTAGAGGAGCAGTTCTTC. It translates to CASRPVAGGPLEEQFF.

The CDR3 nucleotides read TGTGCCAGCAGTTACACTAGCGGGGGTGTGGAGACCCAGTACTTC. It is translated as CASSYTSGGVETQYF. The V and J genes are TRBV6-2 or TRBV6-3 and TRBJ2-5, with 11 bases lining up with TRBD2. The CDR3 totals 15 residues. Germline V CDR1 and CDR2: MNHEY, SVGEGT. With 2 bases clipped from V and 5 bases from J, the junction kept 4 bases outside the gene matches.

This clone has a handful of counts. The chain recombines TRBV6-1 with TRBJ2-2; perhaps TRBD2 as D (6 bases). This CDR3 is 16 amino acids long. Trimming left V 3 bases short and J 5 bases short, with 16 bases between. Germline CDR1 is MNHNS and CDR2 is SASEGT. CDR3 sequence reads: CASSDGGALGTGELFF. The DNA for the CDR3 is TGTGCCAGCAGTGACGGGGGAGCTCTCGGAACCGGGGAGCTGTTTTTT.

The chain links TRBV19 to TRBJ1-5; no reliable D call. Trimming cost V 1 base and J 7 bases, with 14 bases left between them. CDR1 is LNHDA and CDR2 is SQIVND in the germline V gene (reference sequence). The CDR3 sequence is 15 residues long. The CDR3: CASSIVLWQAQPQHF. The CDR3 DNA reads TGTGCCAGTAGTATAGTACTGTGGCAGGCCCAGCCCCAGCATTTT.

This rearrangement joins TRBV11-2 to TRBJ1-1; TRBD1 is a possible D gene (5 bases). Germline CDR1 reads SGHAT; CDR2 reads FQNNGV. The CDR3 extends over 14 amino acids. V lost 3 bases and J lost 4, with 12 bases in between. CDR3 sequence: CASSFGVGGTEAFF. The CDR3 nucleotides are TGTGCCAGCAGCTTCGGGGTGGGGGGCACTGAAGCTTTCTTT.

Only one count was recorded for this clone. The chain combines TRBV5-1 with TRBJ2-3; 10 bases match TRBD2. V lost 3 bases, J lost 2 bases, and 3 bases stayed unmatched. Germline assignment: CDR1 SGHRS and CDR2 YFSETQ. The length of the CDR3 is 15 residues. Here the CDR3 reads CASSWTSGFTDTQYF. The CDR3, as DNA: TGCGCCAGCAGCTGGACTAGCGGTTTCACAGATACGCAGTATTTT.

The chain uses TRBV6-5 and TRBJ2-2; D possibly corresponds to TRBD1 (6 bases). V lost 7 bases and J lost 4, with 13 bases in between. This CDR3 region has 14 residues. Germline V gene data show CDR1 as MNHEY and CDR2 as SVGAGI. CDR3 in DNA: TGTGCCAGCATGATCACAGGGTCCACCGGGGAGCTGTTTTTT. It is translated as CASMITGSTGELFF.

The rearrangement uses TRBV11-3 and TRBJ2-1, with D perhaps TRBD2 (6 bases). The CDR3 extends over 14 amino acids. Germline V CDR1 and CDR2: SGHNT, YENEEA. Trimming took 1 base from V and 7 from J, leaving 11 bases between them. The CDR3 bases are TGTGCCAGCAGCTTAGGGGCGGGGTCAAATGAGCAGTTCTTC. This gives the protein CASSLGAGSNEQFF. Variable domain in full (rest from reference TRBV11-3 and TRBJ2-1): EAGVVQSPRYKIIEKKQPVAFWCNPISGHNTLYWYLQNLGQGPELLIRYENEEAVDDSQLPKDRFSAERLKGVDSTLKIQPAELGDSAVYLCASSLGAGSNEQFFGPGTRLTVL.

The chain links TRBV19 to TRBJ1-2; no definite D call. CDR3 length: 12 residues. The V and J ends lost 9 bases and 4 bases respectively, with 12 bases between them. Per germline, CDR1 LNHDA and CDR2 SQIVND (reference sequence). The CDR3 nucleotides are TGTGCCAGCGCCGTTACATCCTATGGCTACACCTTC. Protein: CASAVTSYGYTF.

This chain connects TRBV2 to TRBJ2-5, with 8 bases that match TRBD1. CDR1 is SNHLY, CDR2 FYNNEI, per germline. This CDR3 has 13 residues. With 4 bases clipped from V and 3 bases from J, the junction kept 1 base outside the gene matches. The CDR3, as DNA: TGTGCCAGCAGTGCGGACAGGGAAGAGACCCAGTACTTC. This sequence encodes CASSADREETQYF.

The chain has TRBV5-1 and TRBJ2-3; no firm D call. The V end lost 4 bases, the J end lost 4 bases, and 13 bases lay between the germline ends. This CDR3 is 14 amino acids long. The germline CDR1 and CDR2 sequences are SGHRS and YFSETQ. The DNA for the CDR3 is TGCGCCAGCAGCGTCGAGCTCGTTTCAGATACGCAGTATTTT. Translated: CASSVELVSDTQYF.

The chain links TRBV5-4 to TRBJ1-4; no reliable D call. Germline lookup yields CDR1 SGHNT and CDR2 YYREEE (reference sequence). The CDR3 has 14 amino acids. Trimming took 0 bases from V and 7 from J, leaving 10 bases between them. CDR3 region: CASSLAGDGEKLFF. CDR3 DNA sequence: TGTGCCAGCAGCTTGGCTGGAGACGGTGAAAAACTGTTTTTT.